This TCR beta chain was captured in a study of identifying expanded T cells in peripheral blood. The germline gives CDR1 WNHNN, CDR2 SYGVQD (reference sequence). With 1 base removed from V and 8 bases from J, the gap between germline ends came to 14 bases. This CDR3 has 15 amino acids. Sequencing was performed with immunoSEQ multiplex PCR; in TCRdb, only in-frame clones are kept and a portion is missing. The sample lists around 100,000 clones; around 88% were seen once. This TCR came from a person between 18 and 75 years old in good health. The sequencing input was blood. The chain uses TRBV10-1 and TRBJ1-4; D perhaps matches TRBD1 (6 bases). In DNA form, the CDR3 reads TGCGCCAGCAGTGAGTTATACAGGGTGGGGGAAAAACTGTTTTTT. Its translation: CASSELYRVGEKLFF.